These 6 T cell receptor beta chains originate from one sample sequenced in a study of regulatory T cells in long-lasting Graves disease. The time point here: newly diagnosed GD, antithyroid drugs for less than 3 months. The authors made the TCR library using RNA they extracted from PBMCs. CDR3-region Arm-PCR and iRepertoire HTBI primers produced the TCR beta libraries. TCRdb called the multiplex PCR reads again in MiXCR, with one record for every CDR3 protein. The sample lists roughly 420,000 distinct CDR3 sequences; around 15% were seen once. The sample consisted of peripheral blood mononuclear cells (PBMCs), taken at new diagnosis, from a patient treated with antithyroid drugs. Receptor source: a female donor with Graves disease.

This clonotype was seen at least ten times. J is TRBJ1-1 and V is TRBV7-9, with D maybe TRBD1 (5 bases). Trimming shortened V by 5 bases and J by 3 bases, and 19 bases separated the two germline ends. Germline V CDR1 and CDR2: SEHNR, FQNEAQ (reference sequence). The CDR3 is 16 amino acids. CDR3 sequence reads: CASSTRPGPWDTEAFF. For the CDR3, the DNA is TGTGCCAGCAGCACCCGTCCGGGGCCTTGGGACACTGAAGCTTTCTTT. The whole variable domain, filled in from reference TRBV7-9 and TRBJ1-1, reads DTGVSQNPRHKITKRGQNVTFRCDPISEHNRLYWYRQTLGQGPEFLTYFQNEAQLEKSRLLSDRFSAERPKGSFSTLEIQRTEQGDSAMYLCASSTRPGPWDTEAFFGQGTRLTVV.

This clonotype was seen only a few times. The rearrangement uses TRBV7-6 and TRBJ2-3, with 7 bases identical to TRBD2. The CDR3 contains 17 residues. Germline V gives CDR1 SGHVS, CDR2 FNYEAQ. V lost 3 bases and J lost 0; bases outside the gene matches: 9. This CDR3 reads CASSFFTSGASTDTQYF. The CDR3 DNA is TGTGCCAGCAGCTTTTTCACAAGCGGGGCCAGCACAGATACGCAGTATTTT.

This clonotype came up many times. The rearrangement uses TRBV29-1 and TRBJ2-7, with 11 bases identical to TRBD2. V was clipped by 5 bases and J by 0 bases; unmatched bases: 15. Germline CDR1 is SQVTM and CDR2 is ANQGSEA. CDR3 size: 18 residues. This CDR3 is CSVTPWQGLAGVSYEQYF. The CDR3 nucleotides are TGCAGCGTTACTCCCTGGCAAGGACTAGCGGGTGTCTCCTACGAGCAGTACTTC.

In this sample, this clonotype turned up many times. The CDR3 sequence is CASSESGPAFF. Written as DNA, the CDR3 is TGTGCCAGCAGTGAATCGGGGCCGGCTTTCTTT. The chain recombines TRBV2 with TRBJ1-1; possibly TRBD1 for D (5 bases). V gave up 2 bases and J gave up 11 bases, with 9 bases separating them. The CDR3 has 11 amino acids. Germline-derived CDR1 and CDR2 are SNHLY and FYNNEI. The full variable domain, in which reference TRBV2 and TRBJ1-1 provide the parts outside the CDR3, is EPEVTQTPSHQVTQMGQEVILRCVPISNHLYFYWYRQILGQKVEFLVSFYNNEISEKSEIFDDQFSVERPDGSNFTLKIRSTKLEDSAMYFCASSESGPAFFGQGTRLTVV.

The table lists this clonotype with many counts. This rearrangement joins TRBV6-1 to TRBJ1-3; weak D call: TRBD1 (5 bases). Germline V gene data show CDR1 as MNHNS and CDR2 as SASEGT. The CDR3 covers 16 residues. Trimming removed 4 bases from V and 8 bases from J, with 21 bases in between. The DNA for the CDR3 is TGTGCCAGCAGTGCAGACTCCGGGACCCGAGGGGACACCATATATTTT. The encoded protein is CASSADSGTRGDTIYF.

This clonotype has ten or more counts. The V call is TRBV20-1, the J call TRBJ1-5; D call uncertain. The V gene lost 5 bases and the J gene lost 6 bases, with 14 bases spanning the gap. The V gene's germline CDR1 is DFQATT and CDR2 SNEGSKA (reference sequence). The CDR3 length is 13 residues. CDR3 sequence reads: CSALKEPGQPQHF. The CDR3 DNA reads as TGCAGTGCTTTGAAGGAGCCGGGTCAGCCCCAGCATTTT.